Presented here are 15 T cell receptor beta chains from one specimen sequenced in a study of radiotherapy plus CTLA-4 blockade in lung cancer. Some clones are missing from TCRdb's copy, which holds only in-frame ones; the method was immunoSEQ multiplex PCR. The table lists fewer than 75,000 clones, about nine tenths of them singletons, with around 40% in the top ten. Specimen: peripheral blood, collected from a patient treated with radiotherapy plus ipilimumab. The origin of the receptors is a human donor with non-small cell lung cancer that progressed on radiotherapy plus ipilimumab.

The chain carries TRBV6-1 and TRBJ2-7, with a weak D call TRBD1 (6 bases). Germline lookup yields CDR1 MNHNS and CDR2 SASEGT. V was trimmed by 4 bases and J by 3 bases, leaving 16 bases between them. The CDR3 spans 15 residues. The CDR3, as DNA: TGTGCCAGCAGTGGGACAGTTAGTTCTATCTACGAGCAGTACTTC. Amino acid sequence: CASSGTVSSIYEQYF.

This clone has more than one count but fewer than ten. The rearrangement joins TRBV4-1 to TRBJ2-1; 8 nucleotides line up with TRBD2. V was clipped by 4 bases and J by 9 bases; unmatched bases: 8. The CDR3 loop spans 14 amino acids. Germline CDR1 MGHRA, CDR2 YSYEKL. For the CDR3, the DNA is TGCGCCAGCAGCCGTCTTCAGCGGGAGAGTGAGCAGTTCTTC. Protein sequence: CASSRLQRESEQFF.

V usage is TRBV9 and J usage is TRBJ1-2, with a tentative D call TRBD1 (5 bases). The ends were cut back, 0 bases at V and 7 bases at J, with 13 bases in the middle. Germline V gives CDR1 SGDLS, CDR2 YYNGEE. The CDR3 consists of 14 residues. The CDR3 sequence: CASSVATTAVGYTF. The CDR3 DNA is TGTGCCAGCAGCGTAGCTACGACAGCTGTTGGCTACACCTTC.

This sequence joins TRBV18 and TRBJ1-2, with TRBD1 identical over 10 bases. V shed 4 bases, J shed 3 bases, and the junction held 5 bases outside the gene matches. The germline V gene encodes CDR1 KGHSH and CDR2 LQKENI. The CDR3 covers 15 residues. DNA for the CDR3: TGTGCCAGCTCACGCGGGACAGGGGAGGACTATGGCTACACCTTC. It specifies CASSRGTGEDYGYTF.

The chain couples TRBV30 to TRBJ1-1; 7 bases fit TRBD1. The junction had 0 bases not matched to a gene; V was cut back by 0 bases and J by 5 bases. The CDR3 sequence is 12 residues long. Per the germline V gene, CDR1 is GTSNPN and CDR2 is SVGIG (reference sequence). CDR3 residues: CAWSVQGTEAFF. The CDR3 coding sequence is TGTGCCTGGAGTGTACAGGGGACTGAAGCTTTCTTT.

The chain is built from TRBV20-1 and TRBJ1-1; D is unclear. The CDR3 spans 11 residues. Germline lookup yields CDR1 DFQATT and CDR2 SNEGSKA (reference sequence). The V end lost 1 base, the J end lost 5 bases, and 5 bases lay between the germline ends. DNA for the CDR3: TGCAGTGCTAGAGGTCAAACTGAAGCTTTCTTT. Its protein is CSARGQTEAFF.

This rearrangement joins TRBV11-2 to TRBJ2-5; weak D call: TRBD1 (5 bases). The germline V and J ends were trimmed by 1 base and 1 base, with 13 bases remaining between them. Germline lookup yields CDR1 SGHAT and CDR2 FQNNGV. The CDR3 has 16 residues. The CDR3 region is CASSLGGTGPQETQYF. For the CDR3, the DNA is TGTGCCAGCAGCTTAGGCGGTACAGGCCCCCAAGAGACCCAGTACTTC.

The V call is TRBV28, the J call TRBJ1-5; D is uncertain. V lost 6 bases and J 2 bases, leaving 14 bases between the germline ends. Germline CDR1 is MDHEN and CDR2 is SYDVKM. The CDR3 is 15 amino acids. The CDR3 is CASSPAAVGNQPQHF. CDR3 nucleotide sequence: TGTGCCAGCAGCCCGGCCGCGGTGGGCAATCAGCCCCAGCATTTT.

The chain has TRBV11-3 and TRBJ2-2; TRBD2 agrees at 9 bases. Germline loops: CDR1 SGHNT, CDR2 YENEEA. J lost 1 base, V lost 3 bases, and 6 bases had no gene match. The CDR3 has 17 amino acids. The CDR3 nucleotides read TGTGCCAGCAGCTTGAACCGACTAGCGGTGAACACCGGGGAGCTGTTTTTT. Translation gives CASSLNRLAVNTGELFF.

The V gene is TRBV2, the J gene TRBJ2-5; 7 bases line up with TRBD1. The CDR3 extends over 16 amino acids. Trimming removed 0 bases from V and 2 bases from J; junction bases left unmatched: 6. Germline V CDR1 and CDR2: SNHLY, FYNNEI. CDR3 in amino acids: CASSEARTGNQETQYF. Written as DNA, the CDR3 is TGTGCCAGCAGTGAAGCGAGGACAGGCAATCAAGAGACCCAGTACTTC.

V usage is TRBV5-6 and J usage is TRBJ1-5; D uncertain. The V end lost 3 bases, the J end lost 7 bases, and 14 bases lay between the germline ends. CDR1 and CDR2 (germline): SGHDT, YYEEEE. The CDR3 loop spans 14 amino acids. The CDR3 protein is CASSWAGSSQPQHF. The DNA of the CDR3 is TGTGCCAGCAGCTGGGCTGGGTCGAGCCAGCCCCAGCATTTT.

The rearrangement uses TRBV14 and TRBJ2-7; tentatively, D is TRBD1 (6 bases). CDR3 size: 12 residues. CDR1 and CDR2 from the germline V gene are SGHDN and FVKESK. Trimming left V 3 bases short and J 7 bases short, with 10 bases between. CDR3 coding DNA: TGTGCCAGCAGCCACCCCCAGGGGGAGCAGTACGTC. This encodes CASSHPQGEQYV.

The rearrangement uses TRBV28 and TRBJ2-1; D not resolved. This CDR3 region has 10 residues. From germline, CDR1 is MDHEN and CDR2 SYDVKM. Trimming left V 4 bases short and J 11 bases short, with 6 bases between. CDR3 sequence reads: CASSSYQQFF. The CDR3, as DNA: TGTGCCAGCAGTTCATATCAGCAGTTCTTC. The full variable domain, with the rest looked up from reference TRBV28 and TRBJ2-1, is DVKVTQSSRYLVKRTGEKVFLECVQDMDHENMFWYRQDPGLGLRLIYFSYDVKMKEKGDIPEGYSVSREKKERFSLILESASTNQTSMYLCASSSYQQFFGPGTRLTVL.

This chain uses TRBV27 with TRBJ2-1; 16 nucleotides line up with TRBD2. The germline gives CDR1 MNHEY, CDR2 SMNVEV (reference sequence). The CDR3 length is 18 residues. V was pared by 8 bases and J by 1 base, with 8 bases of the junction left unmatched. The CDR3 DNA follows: TGTGCCAGCCGTCCCGGGACTAGCGGGAGGGAATCCTACAATGAGCAGTTCTTC. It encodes CASRPGTSGRESYNEQFF.

The CDR3 coding sequence is TGTGCCAGCAGCCCGACGAGGTCCGGGAGCACCATATATTTT. This translates into CASSPTRSGSTIYF. This sequence joins TRBV7-8 and TRBJ1-3; unclear D gene. Germline CDR1 is SGHVS and CDR2 is FQNEAQ. This CDR3 comprises 14 residues. V was cut by 5 bases and J by 9 bases, with 17 bases left in between.